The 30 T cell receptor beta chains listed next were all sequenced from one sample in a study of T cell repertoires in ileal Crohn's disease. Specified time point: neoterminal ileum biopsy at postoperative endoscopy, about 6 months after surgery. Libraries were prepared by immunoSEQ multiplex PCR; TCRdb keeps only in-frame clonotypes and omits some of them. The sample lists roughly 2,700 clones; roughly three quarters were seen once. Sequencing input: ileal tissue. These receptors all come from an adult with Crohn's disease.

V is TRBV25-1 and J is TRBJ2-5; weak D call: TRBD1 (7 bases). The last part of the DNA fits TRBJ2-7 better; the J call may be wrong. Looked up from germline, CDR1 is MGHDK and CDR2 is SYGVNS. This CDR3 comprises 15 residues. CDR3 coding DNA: TGTGCCAGCAGTGAATCCTTCAGGGGGGTCGACGAGCAGTACTTC. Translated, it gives CASSESFRGVDEQYF.

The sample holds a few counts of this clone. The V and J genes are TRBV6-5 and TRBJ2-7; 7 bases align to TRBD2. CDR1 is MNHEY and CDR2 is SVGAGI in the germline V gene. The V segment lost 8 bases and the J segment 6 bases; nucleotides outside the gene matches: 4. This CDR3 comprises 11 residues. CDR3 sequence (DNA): TGTGCCAGCTGGGAGGGGACCGAGCAGTACTTC. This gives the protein CASWEGTEQYF.

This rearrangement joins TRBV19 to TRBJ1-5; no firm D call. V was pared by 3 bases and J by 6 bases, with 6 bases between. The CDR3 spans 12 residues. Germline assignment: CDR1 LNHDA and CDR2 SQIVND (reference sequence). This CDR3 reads CASSIGSQPQHF. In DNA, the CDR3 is TGTGCCAGTAGTATCGGGAGTCAGCCCCAGCATTTT.

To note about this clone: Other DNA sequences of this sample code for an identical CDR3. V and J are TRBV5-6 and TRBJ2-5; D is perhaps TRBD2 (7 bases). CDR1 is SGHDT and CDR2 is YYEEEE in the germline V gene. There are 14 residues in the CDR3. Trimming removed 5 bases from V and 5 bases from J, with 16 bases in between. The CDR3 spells CASSSRGLRETQYF. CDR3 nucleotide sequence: TGTGCCAGCAGTTCGCGGGGGCTGCGGGAGACCCAGTACTTC. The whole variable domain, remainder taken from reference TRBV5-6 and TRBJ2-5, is DAGVTQSPTHLIKTRGQQVTLRCSPKSGHDTVSWYQQALGQGPQFIFQYYEEEERQRGNFPDRFSGHQFPNYSSELNVNALLLGDSALYLCASSSRGLRETQYFGPGTRLLVL.

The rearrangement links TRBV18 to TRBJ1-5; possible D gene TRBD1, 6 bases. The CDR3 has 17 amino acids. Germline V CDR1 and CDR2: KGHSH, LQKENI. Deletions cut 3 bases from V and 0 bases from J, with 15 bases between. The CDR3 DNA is TGTGCCAGCTCACCCCTTAACCAGGGGTTTAGCAATCAGCCCCAGCATTTT. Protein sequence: CASSPLNQGFSNQPQHF.

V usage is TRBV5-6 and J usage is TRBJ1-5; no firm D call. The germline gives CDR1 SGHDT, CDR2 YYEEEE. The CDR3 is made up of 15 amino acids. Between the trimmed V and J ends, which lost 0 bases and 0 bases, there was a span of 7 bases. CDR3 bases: TGTGCCAGCAGCTTGGGGGCGAATAGCAATCAGCCCCAGCATTTT. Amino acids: CASSLGANSNQPQHF.

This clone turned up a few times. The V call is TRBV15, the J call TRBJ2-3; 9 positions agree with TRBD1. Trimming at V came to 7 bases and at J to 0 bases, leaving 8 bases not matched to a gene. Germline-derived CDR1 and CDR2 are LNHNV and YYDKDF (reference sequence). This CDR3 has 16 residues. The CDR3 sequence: CATKQGTGKSTDTQYF. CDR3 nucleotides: TGTGCCACCAAGCAGGGGACAGGGAAGAGCACAGATACGCAGTATTTT.

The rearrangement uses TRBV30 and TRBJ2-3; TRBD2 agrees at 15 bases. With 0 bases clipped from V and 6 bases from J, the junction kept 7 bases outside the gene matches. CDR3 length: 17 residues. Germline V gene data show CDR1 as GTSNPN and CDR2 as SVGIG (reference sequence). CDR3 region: CAWSVTTGTSGGDTQYF. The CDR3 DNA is TGTGCCTGGAGTGTAACCACCGGGACTAGCGGGGGGGATACGCAGTATTTT.

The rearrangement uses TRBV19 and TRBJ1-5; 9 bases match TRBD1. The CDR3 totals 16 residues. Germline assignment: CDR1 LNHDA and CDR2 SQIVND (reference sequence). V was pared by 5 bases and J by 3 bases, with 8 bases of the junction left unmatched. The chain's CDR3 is CASSPWTGDNNQPQHF. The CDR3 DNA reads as TGTGCCAGTAGTCCCTGGACAGGGGATAACAATCAGCCCCAGCATTTT.

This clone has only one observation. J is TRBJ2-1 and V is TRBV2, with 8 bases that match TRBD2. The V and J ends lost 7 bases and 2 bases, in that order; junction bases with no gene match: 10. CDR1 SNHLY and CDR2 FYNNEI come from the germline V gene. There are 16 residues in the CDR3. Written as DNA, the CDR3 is TGTGCCAGCAATTTCCTAGCGGGCGATACCTACAATGAGCAGTTCTTC. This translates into CASNFLAGDTYNEQFF.

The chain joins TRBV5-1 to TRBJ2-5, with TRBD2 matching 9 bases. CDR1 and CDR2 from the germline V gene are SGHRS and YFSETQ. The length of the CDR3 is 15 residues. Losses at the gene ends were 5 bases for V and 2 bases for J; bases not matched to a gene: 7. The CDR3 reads CASRDSGGPQETQYF. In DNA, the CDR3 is TGCGCCAGCAGGGATAGCGGGGGCCCTCAAGAGACCCAGTACTTC.

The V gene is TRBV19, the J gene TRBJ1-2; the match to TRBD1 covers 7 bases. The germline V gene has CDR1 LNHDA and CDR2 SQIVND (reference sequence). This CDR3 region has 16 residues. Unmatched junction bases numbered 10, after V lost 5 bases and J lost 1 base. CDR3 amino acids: CASSPGQRDFNYGYTF. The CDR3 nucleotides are TGTGCCAGTAGTCCGGGACAGAGAGACTTTAACTATGGCTACACCTTC.

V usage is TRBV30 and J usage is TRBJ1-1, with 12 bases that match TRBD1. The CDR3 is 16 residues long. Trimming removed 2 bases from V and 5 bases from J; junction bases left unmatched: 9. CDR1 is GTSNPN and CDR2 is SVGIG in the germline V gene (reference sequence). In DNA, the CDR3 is TGTGCCTGGAGTTCCGGGACAGGGGGCGCGTGGACTGAAGCTTTCTTT. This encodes CAWSSGTGGAWTEAFF.

The CDR3 sequence is CASSLGRDSNQPQHF. The CDR3 DNA reads as TGTGCCAGCAGCTTAGGCCGGGATAGCAATCAGCCCCAGCATTTT. The chain couples TRBV7-8 to TRBJ1-5; D unclear. V dropped 1 base and J dropped 0 bases, with 7 bases sitting between them. The CDR3 spans 15 residues. CDR1 is SGHVS, CDR2 FQNEAQ, per germline.

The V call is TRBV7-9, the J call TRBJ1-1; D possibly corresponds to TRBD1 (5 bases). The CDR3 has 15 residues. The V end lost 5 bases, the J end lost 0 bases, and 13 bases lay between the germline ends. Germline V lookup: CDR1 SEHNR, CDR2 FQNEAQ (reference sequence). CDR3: CASSLRGYMNTEAFF. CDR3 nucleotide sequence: TGTGCCAGCAGCCTTAGGGGATATATGAACACTGAAGCTTTCTTT.

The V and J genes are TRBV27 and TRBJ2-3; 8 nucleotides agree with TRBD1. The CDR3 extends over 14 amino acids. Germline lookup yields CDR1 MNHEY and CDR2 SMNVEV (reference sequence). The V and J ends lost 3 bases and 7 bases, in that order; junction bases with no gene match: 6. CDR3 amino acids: CASSLTGATNTQYF. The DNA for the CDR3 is TGTGCCAGCAGTTTGACAGGGGCGACTAATACGCAGTATTTT.

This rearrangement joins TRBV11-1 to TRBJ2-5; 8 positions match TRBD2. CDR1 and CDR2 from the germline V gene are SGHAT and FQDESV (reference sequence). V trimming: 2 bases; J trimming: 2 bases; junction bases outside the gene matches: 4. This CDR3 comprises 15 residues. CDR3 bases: TGTGCCAGCAGCTTACTGGCTAGCGGGCAAGAGACCCAGTACTTC. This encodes CASSLLASGQETQYF.

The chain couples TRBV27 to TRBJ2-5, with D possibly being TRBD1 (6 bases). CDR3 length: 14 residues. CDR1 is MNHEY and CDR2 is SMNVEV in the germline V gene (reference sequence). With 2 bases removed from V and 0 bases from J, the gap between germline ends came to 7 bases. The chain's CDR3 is CASSLQGYQETQYF. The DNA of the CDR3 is TGTGCCAGCAGTTTACAGGGGTACCAAGAGACCCAGTACTTC.

This chain's CDR3 is CASSPGLNTDTQYF. The CDR3 DNA reads as TGCGCCAGCAGCCCGGGACTTAACACAGATACGCAGTATTTT. The rearrangement joins TRBV5-1 to TRBJ2-3; tentatively, D is TRBD2 (6 bases). With 4 bases removed from V and 2 bases from J, the gap between germline ends came to 11 bases. This CDR3 spans 14 amino acids. The germline CDR1 and CDR2 sequences are SGHRS and YFSETQ.

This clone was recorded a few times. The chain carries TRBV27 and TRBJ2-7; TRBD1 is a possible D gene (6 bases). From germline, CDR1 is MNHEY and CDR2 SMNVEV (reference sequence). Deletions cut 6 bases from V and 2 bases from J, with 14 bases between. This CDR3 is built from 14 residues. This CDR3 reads CASRQDSDPYEQYF. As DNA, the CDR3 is TGTGCCAGCAGACAGGACAGTGACCCCTACGAGCAGTACTTC.

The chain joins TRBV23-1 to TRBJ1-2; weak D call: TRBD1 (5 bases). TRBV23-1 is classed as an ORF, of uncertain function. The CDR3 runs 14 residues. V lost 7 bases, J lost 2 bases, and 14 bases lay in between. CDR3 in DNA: TGCGCCAGCACTTCATCGGGGGACAACTATGGCTACACCTTC. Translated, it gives CASTSSGDNYGYTF.

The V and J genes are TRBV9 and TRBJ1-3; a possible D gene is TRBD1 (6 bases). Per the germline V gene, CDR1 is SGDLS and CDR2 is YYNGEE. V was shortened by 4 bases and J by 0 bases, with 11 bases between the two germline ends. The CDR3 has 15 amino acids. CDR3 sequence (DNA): TGTGCCAGCAGCCACAGGGATGACTCTGGAAACACCATATATTTT. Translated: CASSHRDDSGNTIYF.

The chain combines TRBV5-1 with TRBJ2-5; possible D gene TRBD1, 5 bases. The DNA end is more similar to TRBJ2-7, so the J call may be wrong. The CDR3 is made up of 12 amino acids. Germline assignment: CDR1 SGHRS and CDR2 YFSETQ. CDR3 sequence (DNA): TGCGCCAGCAGCGCAGGGTCCTACGAGCAGTACTTC. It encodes CASSAGSYEQYF.

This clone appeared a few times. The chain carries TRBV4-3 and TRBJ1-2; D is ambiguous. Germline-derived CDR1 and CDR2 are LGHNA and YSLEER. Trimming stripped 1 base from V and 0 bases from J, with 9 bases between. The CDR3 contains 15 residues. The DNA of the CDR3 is TGCGCCAGCAGCCAAGGGGCTGCATCTAACTATGGCTACACCTTC. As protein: CASSQGAASNYGYTF.

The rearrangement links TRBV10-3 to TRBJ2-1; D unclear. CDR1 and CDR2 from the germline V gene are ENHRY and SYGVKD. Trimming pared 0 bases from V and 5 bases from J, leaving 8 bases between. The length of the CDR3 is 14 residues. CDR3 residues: CAISESREDNEQFF. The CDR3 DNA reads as TGTGCCATCAGTGAGTCGAGAGAGGACAATGAGCAGTTCTTC.

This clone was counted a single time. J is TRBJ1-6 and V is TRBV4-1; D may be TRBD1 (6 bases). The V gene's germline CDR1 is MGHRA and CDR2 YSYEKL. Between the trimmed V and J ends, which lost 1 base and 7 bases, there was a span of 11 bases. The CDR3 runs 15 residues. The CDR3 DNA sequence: TGCGCCAGCAGCCAAGTAGCAGGGGCGAATTCACCCCTCCACTTT. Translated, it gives CASSQVAGANSPLHF.

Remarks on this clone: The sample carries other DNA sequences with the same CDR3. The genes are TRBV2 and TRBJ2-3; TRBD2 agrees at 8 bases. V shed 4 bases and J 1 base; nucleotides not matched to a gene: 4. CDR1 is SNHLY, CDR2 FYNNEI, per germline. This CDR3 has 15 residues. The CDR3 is CASSVPAGGTDTQYF. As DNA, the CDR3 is TGTGCCAGCAGTGTCCCAGCGGGGGGCACAGATACGCAGTATTTT.

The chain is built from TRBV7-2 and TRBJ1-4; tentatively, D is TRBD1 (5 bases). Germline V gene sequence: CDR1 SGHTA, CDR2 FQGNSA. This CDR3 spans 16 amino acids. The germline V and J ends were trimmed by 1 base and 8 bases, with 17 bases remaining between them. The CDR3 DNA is TGTGCCAGCAGCTTAGTGGGTGGGGGGTTTTGGGAAAAACTGTTTTTT. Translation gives CASSLVGGGFWEKLFF.

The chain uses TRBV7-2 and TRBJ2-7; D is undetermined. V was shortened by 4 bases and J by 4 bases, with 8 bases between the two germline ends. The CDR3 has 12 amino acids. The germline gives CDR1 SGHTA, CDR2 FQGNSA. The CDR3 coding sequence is TGTGCCAGCAGCTACCCGAGATACGAGCAGTACTTC. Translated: CASSYPRYEQYF.

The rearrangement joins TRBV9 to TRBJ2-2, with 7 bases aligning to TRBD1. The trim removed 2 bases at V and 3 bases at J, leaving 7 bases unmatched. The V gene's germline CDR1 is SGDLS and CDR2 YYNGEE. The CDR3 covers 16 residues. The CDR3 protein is CASSVRQGIDTGELFF. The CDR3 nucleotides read TGTGCCAGCAGCGTCCGACAGGGAATAGACACCGGGGAGCTGTTTTTT.